A single sample gave rise to the 26 T cell receptor beta chains below, sequenced in a study of CD8+CD57+ T cells in acquired aplastic anemia. The authors sequenced patients whose flow cytometry had shown CD8+CD57+ cell expansion. Genomic DNA, serving as template, underwent TCR beta VDJ and CDR3 profiling. A single record per CDR3 protein comes from TCRdb applying MiXCR to the reads. Of roughly 250,000 distinct CDR3 sequences in the sample, roughly 82% were seen once. Sequenced: sorted CD4+, CD8+, or CD8+CD57+ T cells (not recorded which) from PBMCs. These TCRs come from a human donor with aplastic anemia.

This clonotype appeared once. The rearrangement uses TRBV7-9 and TRBJ1-5, with 8 bases fitting TRBD1. Germline V gene lookup returns CDR1 SEHNR and CDR2 FQNEAQ (reference sequence). V shed 5 bases and J 0 bases; nucleotides not matched to a gene: 3. This CDR3 has 15 residues. CDR3 sequence (DNA): TGTGCCAGCAGCCAGACAGGGGATAGCAATCAGCCCCAGCATTTT. Translation gives CASSQTGDSNQPQHF.

This sequence joins TRBV7-9 and TRBJ1-2; D is undetermined. The CDR3 covers 14 residues. From germline, CDR1 is SEHNR and CDR2 FQNEAQ (reference sequence). Trimming removed 6 bases at V and 5 bases at J, with 16 bases between. The CDR3 is CASSSDGLVYGYTF. CDR3 DNA: TGTGCCAGCAGTTCGGACGGGCTCGTATATGGCTACACCTTC.

This chain joins TRBV7-6 and TRBJ2-3, with TRBD2 as a possible D gene (5 bases). The CDR3 is 14 residues long. V was trimmed by 0 bases and J by 13 bases, leaving 17 bases between them. Germline-derived CDR1 and CDR2 are SGHVS and FNYEAQ. CDR3 in amino acids: CASSLARGPQEKYF. Here the CDR3 DNA reads TGTGCCAGCAGCTTAGCGCGAGGGCCACAAGAGAAGTATTTT.

On this clonotype: Relative to the germline gene, one junction end is altered; a read error may explain this. The chain is built from TRBV7-8 and TRBJ2-1; TRBD2 aligns across 8 bases. Germline-derived CDR1 and CDR2 are SGHVS and FQNEAQ. The CDR3 covers 13 residues. CDR3 region: CASSVAGIPETLF. In DNA, the CDR3 is TGTGCCAGCAGCGTAGCGGGGATCCCCGAGACGCTCTTC.

V usage is TRBV24-1 and J usage is TRBJ1-5; D unclear. CDR3 length equals 13 residues. Trimming cost V 5 bases and J 6 bases, with 10 bases left between them. CDR1 KGHDR and CDR2 SFDVKD come from the germline V gene. The CDR3 is CATSVGLSQPQHF. The CDR3 DNA is TGTGCCACCAGTGTAGGGCTGAGTCAGCCCCAGCATTTT.

DNA of the CDR3: TGCAGCGTTGGGACTAGCTCCTACGAGCAGTACTTC. This translates into CSVGTSSYEQYF. The chain employs TRBV29-1 and TRBJ2-7; 7 bases align to TRBD2. V shed 4 bases and J 0 bases; nucleotides not matched to a gene: 0. The CDR3 has 12 residues. Looked up from germline, CDR1 is SQVTM and CDR2 is ANQGSEA.

J is TRBJ1-1 and V is TRBV7-3; D is uncertain. Trimming removed 2 bases at V and 13 bases at J, with 23 bases between. The CDR3 sequence is 15 residues long. Germline CDR1 SGHTA, CDR2 FQGTGA. For the CDR3, the DNA is TGTGCCAGCAGCTTAGATCTGACCGGGAGGACTGATGATTTCTTT. This sequence encodes CASSLDLTGRTDDFF. The full variable domain, in which reference TRBV7-3 and TRBJ1-1 provide the parts outside the CDR3, is GAGVSQTPSNKVTEKGKYVELRCDPISGHTALYWYRQSLGQGPEFLIYFQGTGAADDSGLPNDRFFAVRPEGSVSTLKIQRTERGDSAVYLCASSLDLTGRTDDFFGQGTRLTVV.

This clonotype was counted a few times. It is unclear where the CDR3 begins or ends on the DNA, so no DNA is shown, and the CDR3 is as TCRdb lists it. V usage is TRBV9 and J usage is TRBJ2-6. Germline loops: CDR1 SGDLS, CDR2 YYNGEE. The CDR3 numbers 17 amino acids, ends counted. The CDR3 is CASSVGSDTQYFDVLTF.

The rearrangement joins TRBV11-3 to TRBJ2-3; D remains unclear. V was pared by 5 bases and J by 8 bases, with 14 bases between. The length of the CDR3 is 13 residues. Looked up from germline, CDR1 is SGHNT and CDR2 is YENEEA. Here the CDR3 DNA reads TGTGCCAGCAGCGTTCATCCAGACGGTACGCAGTATTTT. It translates to CASSVHPDGTQYF.

The rearrangement links TRBV11-3 to TRBJ1-1, with D perhaps matching TRBD1 (5 bases). The V gene lost 2 bases and the J gene lost 7 bases, with 17 bases spanning the gap. There are 15 residues in the CDR3. Per germline, CDR1 SGHNT and CDR2 YENEEA. The CDR3 DNA is TGTGCCAGCAGCTTATATCTCGCAGGGCAAGATGAAGCTTTCTTT. This translates into CASSLYLAGQDEAFF. The variable domain in full, with the rest retrieved from reference TRBV11-3 and TRBJ1-1, is EAGVVQSPRYKIIEKKQPVAFWCNPISGHNTLYWYLQNLGQGPELLIRYENEEAVDDSQLPKDRFSAERLKGVDSTLKIQPAELGDSAVYLCASSLYLAGQDEAFFGQGTRLTVV.

The chain has TRBV7-8 and TRBJ2-1; a weak D match, TRBD2 (6 bases). Germline CDR1 reads SGHVS; CDR2 reads FQNEAQ. V dropped 0 bases and J dropped 13 bases, with 22 bases sitting between them. This CDR3 spans 16 amino acids. CDR3 in DNA: TGTGCCAGCAGCTTAGCGGGAGGCCCCGAGACGCAGTACCAGTTCTTC. Its protein product is CASSLAGGPETQYQFF. Full variable domain (remainder filled in from reference TRBV7-8 and TRBJ2-1): GAGVSQSPRYKVAKRGQDVALRCDPISGHVSLFWYQQALGQGPEFLTYFQNEAQLDKSGLPSDRFFAERPEGSVSTLKIQRTQQEDSAVYLCASSLAGGPETQYQFFGPGTRLTVL.

This clonotype appeared a few times. Since the CDR3 does not end with the conserved phenylalanine or tryptophan, this likely comes from a read error. It is unclear where the CDR3 begins or ends on the DNA, so no DNA is shown, and the CDR3 is as TCRdb lists it. The CDR3 is CASSFLAGTTYEQ. The V call is TRBV7-9, the J call TRBJ1-5. The CDR3 spans 13 amino acids, including both terminal residues. From germline, CDR1 is SEHNR and CDR2 FQNEAQ (reference sequence).

Remarks on this clonotype: At one end, the junction sequence differs from germline, possibly due to a read error. The chain couples TRBV9 to TRBJ1-2; TRBD1 might be the D (5 bases). The CDR3 consists of 13 residues. Germline V gene sequence: CDR1 SGDLS, CDR2 YYNGEE. CDR3 residues: CASGEAGAGEYFF. The CDR3 DNA follows: TGCGCCAGCGGAGAAGCCGGGGCAGGTGAGTACTTCTTC.

This sequence joins TRBV5-4 and TRBJ2-1; D perhaps matches TRBD2 (6 bases). The CDR3 loop spans 13 amino acids. The germline V and J ends were trimmed by 4 bases and 8 bases, with 13 bases remaining between them. Germline CDR1 and CDR2: SGHNT and YYREEE (reference sequence). CDR3 DNA: TGTGCCAGCAGCGATACTAGCATCCATGAGCAGTTCTTC. It yields the protein CASSDTSIHEQFF. Supplemented by reference TRBV5-4 and TRBJ2-1, the full variable domain reads ETGVTQSPTHLIKTRGQQVTLRCSSQSGHNTVSWYQQALGQGPQFIFQYYREEENGRGNFPPRFSGLQFPNYSSELNVNALELDDSALYLCASSDTSIHEQFFGPGTRLTVL.

The chain uses TRBV15 and TRBJ2-7; 11 nucleotides match TRBD1. The ends lost 0 bases at V and 6 bases at J; junction bases unmatched: 7. Germline values: CDR1 LNHNV, CDR2 YYDKDF (reference sequence). The CDR3 is 16 residues long. This CDR3 reads CATSRDQRTGGFEQYF. The CDR3, as DNA: TGTGCCACCAGCAGAGATCAGAGGACAGGGGGCTTCGAGCAGTACTTC.

In regard to this clonotype: One junction end does not reproduce the germline sequence, and a read error may be involved. The chain recombines TRBV7-2 with TRBJ2-2, with unresolved D. Germline CDR1 reads SGHTA; CDR2 reads FQGNSA. The CDR3 sequence is 12 residues long. CDR3 coding DNA: TGTGCCAGCAGCTTAACAGCCGGCGCCCTGTATTTT. Its translation is CASSLTAGALYF.

In this sample, this clonotype turned up a few times. CDR3 residues: CATSDKRSGGSDEQFF. CDR3 in DNA: TGTGCCACCAGTGACAAGAGAAGCGGGGGGAGCGATGAGCAGTTCTTC. The chain employs TRBV24-1 and TRBJ2-1, with TRBD2 matching 9 bases. CDR3 length equals 16 residues. Trimming at V came to 4 bases and at J to 8 bases, leaving 11 bases not matched to a gene. Germline V gene data show CDR1 as KGHDR and CDR2 as SFDVKD.

Remarks on this clonotype: A much larger clone lies a single base off, so this may be a read error. The chain uses TRBV7-8 and TRBJ1-1; D gene ambiguous. V lost 1 base and J 13 bases, leaving 22 bases between the germline ends. The CDR3 length is 15 residues. The germline CDR1 and CDR2 sequences are SGHVS and FQNEAQ. The CDR3 sequence: CASSLVGGPDTEDFF. The CDR3 coding sequence is TGTGCCAGCAGCTTAGTGGGAGGTCCCGATACGGAGGATTTCTTT.

Comment on this clonotype: Germline is not matched at one junction end, which may reflect a read error. V usage is TRBV7-9 and J usage is TRBJ2-6; 7 bases are a match to TRBD2. In germline, CDR1 is SEHNR, CDR2 FQNEAQ (reference sequence). This CDR3 has 16 residues. The CDR3: CASSLADQETQYFLTF. The CDR3 DNA is TGTGCCAGCAGCCTAGCGGACCAAGAGACCCAGTACTTCCTGACTTTC.

V gene TRBV2 combines with J gene TRBJ2-3, with D possibly TRBD2 on 7 matching bases. V was shortened by 8 bases and J by 6 bases, with 15 bases between the two germline ends. Germline lookup yields CDR1 SNHLY and CDR2 FYNNEI. The CDR3 is made up of 13 amino acids. CDR3 region: CASGEGGLDTQYF. As DNA, the CDR3 is TGTGCCAGCGGGGAGGGGGGGCTGGATACGCAGTATTTT. Based on the CDR3 plus reference TRBV2 and TRBJ2-3, the full variable domain is EPEVTQTPSHQVTQMGQEVILRCVPISNHLYFYWYRQILGQKVEFLVSFYNNEISEKSEIFDDQFSVERPDGSNFTLKIRSTKLEDSAMYFCASGEGGLDTQYFGPGTRLTVL.

The gene calls are TRBV7-9 and TRBJ2-1; 10 bases agree with TRBD2. The germline gives CDR1 SEHNR, CDR2 FQNEAQ (reference sequence). This CDR3 comprises 15 residues. The junction had 13 bases not matched to a gene; V was cut back by 3 bases and J by 14 bases. Written as DNA, the CDR3 is TGTGCCAGCAGCTTTGAAACTAGCGGGATGACCGAGGAGTTCTTC. Amino acid sequence: CASSFETSGMTEEFF.

V and J are TRBV5-1 and TRBJ1-2; D unclear. CDR1 and CDR2 (germline): SGHRS, YFSETQ. CDR3 length: 17 amino acids. V was trimmed by 2 bases and J by 3 bases, leaving 20 bases between them. The CDR3 region has the DNA TGCGCCAGCAGCTTTTACAGCGTCAACACCGTGGACTATGGCTACACCTTC. It translates to CASSFYSVNTVDYGYTF.

J is TRBJ2-1 and V is TRBV5-1, with a possible D match to TRBD2 (5 bases). V shed 0 bases and J shed 15 bases, with 13 bases lying between them. CDR3 length: 12 residues. The V gene's germline CDR1 is SGHRS and CDR2 YFSETQ. CDR3 amino acids: CASSLVATSPFF. The CDR3 nucleotides read TGCGCCAGCAGCTTGGTAGCGACCAGCCCGTTCTTC.

The chain has TRBV7-7 and TRBJ1-2; no clear D. The CDR3 has 13 residues. Germline V lookup: CDR1 SSHAT, CDR2 FNYEAQ (reference sequence). The CDR3 region is CASLAEAIYGYTF. CDR3 in DNA: TGTGCTAGCCTCGCCGAGGCAATCTATGGCTACACCTTC. Full variable domain (outside the CDR3, taken from reference TRBV7-7 and TRBJ1-2): GAGVSQSPRYKVTKRGQDVTLRCDPISSHATLYWYQQALGQGPEFLTYFNYEAQPDKSGLPSDRFSAERPEGSISTLTIQRTEQRDSAMYRCASLAEAIYGYTFGSGTRLTVV.

The gene calls are TRBV2 and TRBJ1-1, with D tentatively TRBD1 (6 bases). Per the germline V gene, CDR1 is SNHLY and CDR2 is FYNNEI. Trimming shortened V by 9 bases and J by 1 base, and 9 bases separated the two germline ends. This CDR3 has 12 amino acids. In DNA form, the CDR3 reads TGTGCCAGTGAACAGGGGAACACTGAAGCTTTCTTT. The encoded protein is CASEQGNTEAFF. The whole variable domain, remainder taken from reference TRBV2 and TRBJ1-1, is EPEVTQTPSHQVTQMGQEVILRCVPISNHLYFYWYRQILGQKVEFLVSFYNNEISEKSEIFDDQFSVERPDGSNFTLKIRSTKLEDSAMYFCASEQGNTEAFFGQGTRLTVV.

On this clonotype itself: This likely comes from a read error, as the CDR3 has no conserved phenylalanine or tryptophan at its end. The DNA is left out, because the CDR3 cannot be placed on it with certainty; the CDR3 is given as TCRdb lists it. CDR3 region: CASSFHPDGAAFS. The chain recombines TRBV7-8 with TRBJ2-1; TRBD1, as called in the table, went unchecked against the DNA. From its first to its last residue, the CDR3 has 13 amino acids. The germline gives CDR1 SGHVS, CDR2 FQNEAQ.